The TCR beta chain described here comes from a study of metastatic and nonmetastatic thyroid tumors. The junction had 18 bases not matched to a gene; V was cut back by 4 bases and J by 6 bases. Germline values: CDR1 DFQATT, CDR2 SNEGSKA (reference sequence). The CDR3 runs 17 residues. This clone was counted at least ten times. All patients were untreated before thyroid surgery. With MiXCR, TCRdb reprocessed the PCR reads. The data show 25,000 to 30,000 clones, 4% seen once. The sequencing input was blood. The V gene is TRBV20-1, the J gene TRBJ2-7; 10 bases map to TRBD1. The sequence was obtained from a female donor with papillary thyroid cancer or a benign thyroid nodule (not recorded which). Some clones in this sample may be carry-over from other donors' samples. DNA for the CDR3: TGCAGTGCTAATCGGGGACAGGGGTCCTATACCACCTTCGAGCAGTACTTC. It specifies CSANRGQGSYTTFEQYF.